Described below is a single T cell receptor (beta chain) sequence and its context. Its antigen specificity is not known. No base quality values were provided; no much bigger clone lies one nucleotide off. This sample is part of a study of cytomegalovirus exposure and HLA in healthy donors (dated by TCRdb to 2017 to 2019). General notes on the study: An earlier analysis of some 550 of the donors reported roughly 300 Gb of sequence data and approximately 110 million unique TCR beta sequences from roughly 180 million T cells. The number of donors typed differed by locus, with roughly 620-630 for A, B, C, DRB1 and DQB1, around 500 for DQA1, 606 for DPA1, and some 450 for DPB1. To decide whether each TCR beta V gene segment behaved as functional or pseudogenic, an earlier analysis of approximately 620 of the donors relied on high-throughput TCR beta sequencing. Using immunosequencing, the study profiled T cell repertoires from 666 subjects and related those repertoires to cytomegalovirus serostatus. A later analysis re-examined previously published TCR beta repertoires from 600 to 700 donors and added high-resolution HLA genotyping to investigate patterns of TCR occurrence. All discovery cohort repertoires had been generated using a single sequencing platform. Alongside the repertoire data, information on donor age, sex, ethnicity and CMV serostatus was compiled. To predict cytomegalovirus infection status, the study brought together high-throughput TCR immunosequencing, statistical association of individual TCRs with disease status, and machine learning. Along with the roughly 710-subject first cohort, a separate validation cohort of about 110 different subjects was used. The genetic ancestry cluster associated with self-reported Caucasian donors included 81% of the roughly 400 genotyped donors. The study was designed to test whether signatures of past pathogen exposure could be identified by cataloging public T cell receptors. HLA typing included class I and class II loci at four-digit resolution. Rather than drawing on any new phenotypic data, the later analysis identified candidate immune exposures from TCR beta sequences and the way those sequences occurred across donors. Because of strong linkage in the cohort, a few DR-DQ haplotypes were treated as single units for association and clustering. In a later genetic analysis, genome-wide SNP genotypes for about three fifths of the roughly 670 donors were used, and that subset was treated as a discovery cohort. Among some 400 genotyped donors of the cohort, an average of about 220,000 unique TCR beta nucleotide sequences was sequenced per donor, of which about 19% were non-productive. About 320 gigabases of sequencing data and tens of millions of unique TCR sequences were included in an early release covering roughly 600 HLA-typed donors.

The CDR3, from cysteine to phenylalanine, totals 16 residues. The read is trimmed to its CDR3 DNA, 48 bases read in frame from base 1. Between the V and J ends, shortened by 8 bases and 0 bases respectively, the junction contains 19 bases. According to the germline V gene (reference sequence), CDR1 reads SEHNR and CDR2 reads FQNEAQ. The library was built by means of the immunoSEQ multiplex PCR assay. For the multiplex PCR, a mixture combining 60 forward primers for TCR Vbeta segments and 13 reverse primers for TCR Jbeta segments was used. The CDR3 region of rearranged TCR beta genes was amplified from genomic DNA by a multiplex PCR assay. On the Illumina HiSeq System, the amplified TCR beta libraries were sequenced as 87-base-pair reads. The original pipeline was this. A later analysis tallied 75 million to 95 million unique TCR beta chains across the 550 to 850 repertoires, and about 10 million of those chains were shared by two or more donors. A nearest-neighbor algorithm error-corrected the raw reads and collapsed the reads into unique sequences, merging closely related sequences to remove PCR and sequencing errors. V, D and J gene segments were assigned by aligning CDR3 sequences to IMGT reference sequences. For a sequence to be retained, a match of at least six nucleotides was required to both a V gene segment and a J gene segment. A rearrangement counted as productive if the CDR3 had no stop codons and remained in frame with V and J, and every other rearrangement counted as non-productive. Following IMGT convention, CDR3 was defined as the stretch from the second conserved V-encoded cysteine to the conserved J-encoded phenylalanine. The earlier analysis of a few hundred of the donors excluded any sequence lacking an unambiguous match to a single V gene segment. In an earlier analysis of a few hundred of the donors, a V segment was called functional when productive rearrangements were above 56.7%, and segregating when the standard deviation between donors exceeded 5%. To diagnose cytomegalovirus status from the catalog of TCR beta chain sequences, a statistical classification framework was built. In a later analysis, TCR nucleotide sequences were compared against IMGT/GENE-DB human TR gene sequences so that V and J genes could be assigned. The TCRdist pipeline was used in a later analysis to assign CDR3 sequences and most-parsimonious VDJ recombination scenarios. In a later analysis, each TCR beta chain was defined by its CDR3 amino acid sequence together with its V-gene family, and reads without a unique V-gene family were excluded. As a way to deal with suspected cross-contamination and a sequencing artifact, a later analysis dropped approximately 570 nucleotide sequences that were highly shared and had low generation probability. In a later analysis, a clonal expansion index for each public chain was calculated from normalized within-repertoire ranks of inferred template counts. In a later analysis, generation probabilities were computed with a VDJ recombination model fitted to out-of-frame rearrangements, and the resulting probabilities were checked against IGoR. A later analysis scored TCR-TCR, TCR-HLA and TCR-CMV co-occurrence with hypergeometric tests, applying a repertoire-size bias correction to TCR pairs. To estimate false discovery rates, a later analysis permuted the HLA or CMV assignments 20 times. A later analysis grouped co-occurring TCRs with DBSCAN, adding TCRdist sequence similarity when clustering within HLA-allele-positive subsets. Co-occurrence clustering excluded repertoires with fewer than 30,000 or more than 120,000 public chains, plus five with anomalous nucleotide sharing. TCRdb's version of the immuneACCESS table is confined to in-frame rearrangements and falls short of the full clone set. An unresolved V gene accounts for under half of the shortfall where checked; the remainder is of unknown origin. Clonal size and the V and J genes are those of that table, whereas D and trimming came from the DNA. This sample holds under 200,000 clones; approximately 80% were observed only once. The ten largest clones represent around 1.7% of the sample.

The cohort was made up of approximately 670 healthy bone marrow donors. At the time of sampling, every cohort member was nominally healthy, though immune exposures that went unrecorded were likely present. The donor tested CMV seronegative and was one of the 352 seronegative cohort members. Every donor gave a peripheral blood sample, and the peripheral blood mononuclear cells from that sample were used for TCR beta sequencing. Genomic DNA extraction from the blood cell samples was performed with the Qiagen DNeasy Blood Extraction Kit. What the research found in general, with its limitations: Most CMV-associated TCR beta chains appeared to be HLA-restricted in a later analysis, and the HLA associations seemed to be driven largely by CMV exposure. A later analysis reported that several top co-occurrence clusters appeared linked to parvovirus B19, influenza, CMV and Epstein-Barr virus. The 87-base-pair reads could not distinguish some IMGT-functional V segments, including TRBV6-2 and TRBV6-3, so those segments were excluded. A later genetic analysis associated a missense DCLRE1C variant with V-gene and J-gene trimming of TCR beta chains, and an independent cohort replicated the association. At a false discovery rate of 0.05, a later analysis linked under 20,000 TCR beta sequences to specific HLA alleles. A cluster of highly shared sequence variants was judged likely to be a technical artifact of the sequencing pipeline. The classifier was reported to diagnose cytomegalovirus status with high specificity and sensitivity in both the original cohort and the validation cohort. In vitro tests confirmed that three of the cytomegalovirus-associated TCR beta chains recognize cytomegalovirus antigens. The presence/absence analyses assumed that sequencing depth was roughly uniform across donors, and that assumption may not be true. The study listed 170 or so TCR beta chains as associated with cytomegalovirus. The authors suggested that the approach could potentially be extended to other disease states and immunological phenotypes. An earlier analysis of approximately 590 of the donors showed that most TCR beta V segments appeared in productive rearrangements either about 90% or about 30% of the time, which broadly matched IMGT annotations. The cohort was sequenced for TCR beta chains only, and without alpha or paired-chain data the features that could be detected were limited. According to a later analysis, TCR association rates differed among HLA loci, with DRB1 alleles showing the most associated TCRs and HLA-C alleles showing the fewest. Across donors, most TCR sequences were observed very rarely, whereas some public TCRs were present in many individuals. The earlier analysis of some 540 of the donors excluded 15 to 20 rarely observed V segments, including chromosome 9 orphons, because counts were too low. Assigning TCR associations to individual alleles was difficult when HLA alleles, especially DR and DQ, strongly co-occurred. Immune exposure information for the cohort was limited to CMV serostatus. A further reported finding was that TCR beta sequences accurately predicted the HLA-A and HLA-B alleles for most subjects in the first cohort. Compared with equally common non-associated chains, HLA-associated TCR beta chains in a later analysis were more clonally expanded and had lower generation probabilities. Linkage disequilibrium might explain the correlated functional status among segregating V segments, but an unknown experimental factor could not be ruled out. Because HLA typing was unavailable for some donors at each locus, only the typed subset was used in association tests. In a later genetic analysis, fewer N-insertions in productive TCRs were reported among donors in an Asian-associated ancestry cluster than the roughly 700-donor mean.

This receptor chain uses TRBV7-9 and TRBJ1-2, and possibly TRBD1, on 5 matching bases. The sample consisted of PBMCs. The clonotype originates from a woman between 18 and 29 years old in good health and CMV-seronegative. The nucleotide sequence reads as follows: TGTGCCAGCGGCCTTATCGACAGACGGGCTAACTATGGCTACACCTTC. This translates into CASGLIDRRANYGYTF.